The present TCR beta chain was sequenced within a study of blood T cell repertoires in COVID-19. Across the study: Whether acute or convalescent, the COVID-19 samples came from the United States, Italy and Spain.

In germline, CDR1 is SEHNR, CDR2 FQNEAQ (reference sequence). The CDR3 consists of 11 residues. V was clipped by 5 bases and J by 10 bases, with 6 bases between them. The protocol was immunoSEQ multiplex PCR, while the TCRdb copy is restricted to in-frame clones and leaves out a portion. The sample consists of fewer than 200,000 clones, roughly nine tenths of them appearing once. The sequencing input was peripheral blood. The sequence was obtained from a man aged 55 to 69 with acute or convalescent COVID-19. The rearrangement links TRBV7-9 to TRBJ2-6; D gene ambiguous. This CDR3 is CASSQSNVLTF. CDR3 in DNA: TGTGCCAGCAGCCAATCAAACGTCCTGACTTTC.